Given below is one T cell receptor beta chain in context. Its antigen is as yet unknown. In germline, CDR1 is SGHNT, CDR2 YYREEE (reference sequence). The CDR3 length is 14 residues. Trimming took off 4 bases at V and 5 bases at J, with 15 bases between the two ends. The table came from immunoSEQ multiplex PCR; TCRdb's copy has only in-frame clones and leaves some out. The repertoire holds roughly 1.4 million clones, with 97% to 99% as singletons. The data stem from a study of shared clonotypes between healthy human individuals. Findings of the study overall: Generally, naive subsets came out with larger estimated richness than memory subsets.

This chain links TRBV5-4 with TRBJ1-2, with D tentatively TRBD1 (5 bases). Sequencing was done on a sample of naive CD4+ T cells sorted from blood. The subset denotes: CD45RA+ positively selected. The sequence derives from a man younger than 45 in good health. The CDR3 here is CASSSKAGNYGYTF. The CDR3 bases are TGTGCCAGCAGCAGCAAAGCAGGGAATTATGGCTACACCTTC.